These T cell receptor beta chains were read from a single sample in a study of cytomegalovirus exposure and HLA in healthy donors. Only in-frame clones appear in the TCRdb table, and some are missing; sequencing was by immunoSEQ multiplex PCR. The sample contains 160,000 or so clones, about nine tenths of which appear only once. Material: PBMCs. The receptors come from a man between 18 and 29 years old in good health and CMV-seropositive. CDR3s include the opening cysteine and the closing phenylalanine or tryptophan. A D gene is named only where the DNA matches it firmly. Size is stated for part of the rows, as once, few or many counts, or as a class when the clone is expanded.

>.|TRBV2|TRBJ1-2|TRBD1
TGTGCCAGCAGTACAGGGGCTAACTATGGCTACACCTTC
CASSTGANYGYTF
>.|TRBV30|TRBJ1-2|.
TGTGCCTGGAGAGGAGACTATGGCTACACCTTC
CAWRGDYGYTF
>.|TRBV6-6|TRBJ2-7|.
TGTGCCAGCAGTTTTCAGGGGACCAGCTTTAACTACGAGCAGTACTTC
CASSFQGTSFNYEQYF
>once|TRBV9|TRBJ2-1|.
TGTGCCAGCAGCGTAGAAGGCGGGGCCTACAACAATGAGCAGTTCTTC
CASSVEGGAYNNEQFF
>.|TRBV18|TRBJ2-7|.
TGTGCCAGCTCACCACTGGGCGATTACGAGCAGTACTTC
CASSPLGDYEQYF
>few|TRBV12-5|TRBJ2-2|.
TGTGCTAGTGGTTTGGTAGTGGTGGCCACCGGGGAGCTGTTTTTT
CASGLVVVATGELFF
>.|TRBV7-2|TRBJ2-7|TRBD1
TGTGCCAGCAGCGAAGCTGGGACAGGGTCCCACGAGCAGTACTTC
CASSEAGTGSHEQYF
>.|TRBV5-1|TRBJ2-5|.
TGCGCCAGCAGCCCACCGGCGGTGGAGACCCAGTACTTC
CASSPPAVETQYF
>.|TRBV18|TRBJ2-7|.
TGTGCCAGCTCCCCCACCTACGAGCAGTACTTC
CASSPTYEQYF
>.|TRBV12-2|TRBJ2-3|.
TGTGCAAGTCGCCGACTCCTCGGGGATCCAGATACGCAGTATTTT
CASRRLLGDPDTQYF
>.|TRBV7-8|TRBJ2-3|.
TGTGCCAGCAGCTTGGTTCCGGGGGTAAGCACAGATACGCAGTATTTT
CASSLVPGVSTDTQYF
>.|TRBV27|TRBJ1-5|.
TGTGCCAGCAGTTTTTCCGGGGGGGGTCAGCCCCAGCATTTT
CASSFSGGGQPQHF
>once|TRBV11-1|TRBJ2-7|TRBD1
TGTGCCAGCAGCCTGCCACAGGGGGCCGGCGACGAGCAGTACTTC
CASSLPQGAGDEQYF
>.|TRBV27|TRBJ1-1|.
TGTGCCAGCAGCTTCCGGGGGAGCTCTGAAGCTTTCTTT
CASSFRGSSEAFF
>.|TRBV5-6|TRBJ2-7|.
TGTGCCAGCAGGGTGGGCAGGGGCGGCGAGCAGTACTTC
CASRVGRGGEQYF
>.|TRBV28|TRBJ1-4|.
TGTGCCAGCCGAAGGGGGATTCAGGAAAAACTGTTTTTT
CASRRGIQEKLFF
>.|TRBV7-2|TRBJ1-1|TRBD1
TGTGCCAGCAACCGGGACAGGGGGGAAGCTTTCTTT
CASNRDRGEAFF
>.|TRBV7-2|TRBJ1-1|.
TGTGCCAGCAGCTTAGGTGAGAGGCTGAACACTGAAGCTTTCTTT
CASSLGERLNTEAFF
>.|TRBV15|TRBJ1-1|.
TGTGCCACCAGCCTTGGGCCGAACACTGAAGCTTTCTTT
CATSLGPNTEAFF
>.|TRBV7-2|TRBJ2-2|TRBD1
TGTGCCAGCAGCCCCTTATTGGGACAGATGAGGGGGGAGCTGTTTTTT
CASSPLLGQMRGELFF
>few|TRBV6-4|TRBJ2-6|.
TGTGCCAGCAGTGACTCAAATTCTATCTCTGGGGCCAACGTCCTGACTTTC
CASSDSNSISGANVLTF
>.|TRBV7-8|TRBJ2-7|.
TGTGCCAGCAGCTTAGCGCTGCGGGCCCCCTCCTACGAGCAGTACTTC
CASSLALRAPSYEQYF
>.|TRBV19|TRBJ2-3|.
TGTGCCAGTAGTATCGAGTTCACAGATACGCAGTATTTT
CASSIEFTDTQYF
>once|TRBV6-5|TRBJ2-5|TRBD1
TGTGCCAGCAGTGGGGACAGGGGGAAAAAGACCCAGTACTTC
CASSGDRGKKTQYF
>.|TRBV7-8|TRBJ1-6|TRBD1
TGTGCCAGCAGCGTACCGGGACAGGGGGCTGGTGAGCCCCTCCACTTT
CASSVPGQGAGEPLHF
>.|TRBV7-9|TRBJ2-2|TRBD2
TGTGCCAGCTCCGGGGTAGCGGGAGACGGGGAGCTGTTTTTT
CASSGVAGDGELFF
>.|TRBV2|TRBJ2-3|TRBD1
TGTGCCAGCACAGGCGGGACAGGGGGCGCGTATGGCACAGATACGCAGTATTTT
CASTGGTGGAYGTDTQYF
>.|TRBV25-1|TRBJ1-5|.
TGTGCCAGCAGTGAATATTCACGGACACTGTATAGCAATCAGCCCCAGCATTTT
CASSEYSRTLYSNQPQHF
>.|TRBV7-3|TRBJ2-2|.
TGTGCCAGCAGCTTGGACAGCGCCATCGGGGAGCTGTTTTTT
CASSLDSAIGELFF
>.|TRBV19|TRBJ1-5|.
TGTGCCAGTAGTGAGTGGGGCTATAGCAATCAGCCCCAGCATTTT
CASSEWGYSNQPQHF
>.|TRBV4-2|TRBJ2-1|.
TGTGCCAGCAGCCCCGTGGCGGGAACCAATGAGCAGTTCTTC
CASSPVAGTNEQFF
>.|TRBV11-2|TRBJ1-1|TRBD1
TGTGCCAGCAGCTTTAACAGGGGAGACACTGAAGCTTTCTTT
CASSFNRGDTEAFF
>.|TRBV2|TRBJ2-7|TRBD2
TGTGCCAGCGCCAGAGATAGCGGGAGAACATACGAGCAGTACTTC
CASARDSGRTYEQYF
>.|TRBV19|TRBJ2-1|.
TGTGCCAGTAGGCGGGAAAGCTCCTACAATGAGCAGTTCTTC
CASRRESSYNEQFF
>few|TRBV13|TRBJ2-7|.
TGTGCCAGCAGCCCCCAGACAGACTTGGGGGAGCAGTACTTC
CASSPQTDLGEQYF
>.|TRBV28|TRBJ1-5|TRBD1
TGTGCCAGCAGGAAGGGACAGGGAGAACAGCCCCAGCATTTT
CASRKGQGEQPQHF
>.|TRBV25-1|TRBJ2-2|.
TGTGCCAGCAGCAAGACCAGGGGGAACACCGGGGAGCTGTTTTTT
CASSKTRGNTGELFF
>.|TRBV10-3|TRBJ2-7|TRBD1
TGTGCCATCAGTGTCGACAGGGTCGACGAGCAGTACTTC
CAISVDRVDEQYF
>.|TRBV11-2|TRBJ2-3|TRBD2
TGTGCCAGCAGCTGGGGACTAGCGGGAGGGCCGAGAGATACGCAGTATTTT
CASSWGLAGGPRDTQYF
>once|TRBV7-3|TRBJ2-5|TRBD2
TGTGCCAGCAGCCTGGGGGAGGGAGAGACCCAGTACTTC
CASSLGEGETQYF
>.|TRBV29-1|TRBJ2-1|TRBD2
TGCAGCGTGGGGACTAGCGGGGGCCAGTTCTTC
CSVGTSGGQFF
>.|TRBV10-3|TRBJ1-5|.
TGTGCCATCAGTGAGTCAAGGGCAGGGAATCAGCCCCAGCATTTT
CAISESRAGNQPQHF
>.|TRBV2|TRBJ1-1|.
TGTGCCAGCAGTAGAGGGGGTTGGTCGACTGAAGCTTTCTTT
CASSRGGWSTEAFF
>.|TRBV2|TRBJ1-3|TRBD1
TGTGCCAGCAGTCAAACAGGGGCTGGAAACACCATATATTTT
CASSQTGAGNTIYF
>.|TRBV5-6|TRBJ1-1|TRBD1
TGTGCCAGCAGCTTCTTAGACAGGGAGAACACTGAAGCTTTCTTT
CASSFLDRENTEAFF
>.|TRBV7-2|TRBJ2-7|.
TGTGCCAGCAGCTTAGTTTCAGGGGAGATCGCGTACTTC
CASSLVSGEIAYF
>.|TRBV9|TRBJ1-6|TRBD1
TGTGCCAGCAGCGTCACAGGGGTAAATTCACCCCTCCACTTT
CASSVTGVNSPLHF
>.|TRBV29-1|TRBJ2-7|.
TGCAGCGTTGGGATAGCGTACGAGCAGTACTTC
CSVGIAYEQYF
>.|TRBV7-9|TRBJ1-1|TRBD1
TGTGCCAGCAGCCCCGGCACCGGGACAGGGGAAGCTTTCTTT
CASSPGTGTGEAFF
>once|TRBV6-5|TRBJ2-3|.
TGTGCCAGCAGTTACGAGCTCTCTAGCACAGATACGCAGTATTTT
CASSYELSSTDTQYF
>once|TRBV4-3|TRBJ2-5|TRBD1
TGCGCCAGCAGCCGGGACAGCCAAGAGACCCAGTACTTC
CASSRDSQETQYF
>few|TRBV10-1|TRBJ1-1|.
TGCGCCAGCAGGGACAGAGTGAACACTGAAGCTTTCTTT
CASRDRVNTEAFF
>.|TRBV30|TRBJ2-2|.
TGTGCCTGGACTCTCTACACCGGGGAGCTGTTTTTT
CAWTLYTGELFF